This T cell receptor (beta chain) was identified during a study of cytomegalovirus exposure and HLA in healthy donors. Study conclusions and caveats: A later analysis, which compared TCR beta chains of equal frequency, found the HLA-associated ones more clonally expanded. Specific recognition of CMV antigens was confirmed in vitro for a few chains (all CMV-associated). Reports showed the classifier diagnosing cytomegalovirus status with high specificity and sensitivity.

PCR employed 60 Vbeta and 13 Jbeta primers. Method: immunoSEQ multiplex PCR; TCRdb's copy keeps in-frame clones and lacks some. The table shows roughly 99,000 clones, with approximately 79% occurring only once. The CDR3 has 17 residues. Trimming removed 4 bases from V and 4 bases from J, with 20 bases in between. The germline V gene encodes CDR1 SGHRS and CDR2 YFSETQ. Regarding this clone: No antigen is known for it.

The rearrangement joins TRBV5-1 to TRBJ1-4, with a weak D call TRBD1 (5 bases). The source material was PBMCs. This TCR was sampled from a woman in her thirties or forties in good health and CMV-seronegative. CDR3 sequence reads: CASSRNPLQVDNEKLFF. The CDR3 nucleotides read TGCGCCAGCAGCCGGAACCCTCTACAGGTCGATAATGAAAAACTGTTTTTT.